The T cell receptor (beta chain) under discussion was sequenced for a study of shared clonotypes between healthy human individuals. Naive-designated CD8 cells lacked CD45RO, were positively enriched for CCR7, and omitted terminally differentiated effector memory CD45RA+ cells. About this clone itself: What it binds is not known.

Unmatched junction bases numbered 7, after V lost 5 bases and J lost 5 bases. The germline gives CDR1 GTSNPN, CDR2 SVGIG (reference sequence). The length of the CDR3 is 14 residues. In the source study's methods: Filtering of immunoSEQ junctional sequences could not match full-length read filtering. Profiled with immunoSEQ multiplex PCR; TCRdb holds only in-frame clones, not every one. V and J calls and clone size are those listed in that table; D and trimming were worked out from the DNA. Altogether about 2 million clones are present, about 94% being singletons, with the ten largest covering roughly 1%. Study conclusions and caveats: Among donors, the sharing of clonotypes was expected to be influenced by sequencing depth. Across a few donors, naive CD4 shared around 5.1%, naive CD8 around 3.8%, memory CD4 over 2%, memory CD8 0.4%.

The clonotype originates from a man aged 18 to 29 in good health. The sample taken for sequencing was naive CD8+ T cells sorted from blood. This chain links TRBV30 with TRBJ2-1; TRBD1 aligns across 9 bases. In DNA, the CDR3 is TGTGCCTGGCGAGACAGGGGGGCCCACAATGAGCAGTTCTTC. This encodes CAWRDRGAHNEQFF.